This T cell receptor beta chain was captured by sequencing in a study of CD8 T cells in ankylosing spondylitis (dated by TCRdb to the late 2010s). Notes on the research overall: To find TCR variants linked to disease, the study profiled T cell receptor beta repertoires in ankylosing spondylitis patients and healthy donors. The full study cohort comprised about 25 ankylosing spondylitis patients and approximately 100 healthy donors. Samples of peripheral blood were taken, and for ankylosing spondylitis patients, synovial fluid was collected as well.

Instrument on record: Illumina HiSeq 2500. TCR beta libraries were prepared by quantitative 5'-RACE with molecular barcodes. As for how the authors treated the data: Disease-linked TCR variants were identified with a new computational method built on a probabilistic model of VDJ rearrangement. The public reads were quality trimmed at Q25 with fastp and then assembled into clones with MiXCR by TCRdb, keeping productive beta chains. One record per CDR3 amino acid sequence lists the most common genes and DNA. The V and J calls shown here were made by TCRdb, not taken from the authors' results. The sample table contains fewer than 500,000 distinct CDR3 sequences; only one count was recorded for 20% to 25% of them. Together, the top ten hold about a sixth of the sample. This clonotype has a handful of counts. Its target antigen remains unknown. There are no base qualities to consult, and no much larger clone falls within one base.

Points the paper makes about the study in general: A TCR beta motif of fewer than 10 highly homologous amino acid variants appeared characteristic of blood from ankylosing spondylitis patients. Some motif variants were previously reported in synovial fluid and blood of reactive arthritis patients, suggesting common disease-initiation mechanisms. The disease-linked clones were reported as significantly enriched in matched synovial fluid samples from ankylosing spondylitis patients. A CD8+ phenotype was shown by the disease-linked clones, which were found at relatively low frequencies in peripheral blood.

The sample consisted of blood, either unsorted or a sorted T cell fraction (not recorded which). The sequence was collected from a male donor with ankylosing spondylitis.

This receptor has the CDR3 CASGRHPPLNEQFF. The bases are TGTGCGAGCGGGCGTCATCCCCCCCTTAATGAGCAGTTCTTC. Recombination connected TRBV6-1 to TRBJ2-1, with TRBD2 as a weak D call on 6 bases. The CDR3 has 14 amino acids, counting the end cysteine and phenylalanine. The CDR3 DNA has 42 bases and is translated from base 1. From a lookup of the germline V gene, CDR1 and CDR2 are MNHNS and SASEGT.